This TCR beta chain stems from a study of blood T cell repertoires in COVID-19. Across the study: Italy, Spain and the United States were the sources of the convalescent and acute COVID-19 samples. The analysed material was cDNA or gDNA that came from T cells, B-cell-depleted T cells, or PBMCs.

Trimming removed 3 bases from V and 6 bases from J, with 13 bases in between. The germline CDR1 and CDR2 sequences are SGHRS and YFSETQ. CDR3 length equals 13 residues. Study processing details: Researchers report that nucleated cell counts were estimated from reference gene primer amplification. Method: immunoSEQ multiplex PCR; TCRdb's copy keeps in-frame clones and lacks some. V, J and clone size reflect that table, while D and trimming were determined from the DNA. The sample includes about 490,000 clones, 80% to 90% of them seen just once. The receptor comes from a human donor in a cohort sampled during active COVID-19. V is TRBV5-1 and J is TRBJ2-7; a weak D match, TRBD1 (6 bases). The sequenced material came from peripheral blood. CDR3 coding DNA: TGCGCCAGCAGCTCGGACGGACAGTTCGAGCAGTACTTC. Residues: CASSSDGQFEQYF.